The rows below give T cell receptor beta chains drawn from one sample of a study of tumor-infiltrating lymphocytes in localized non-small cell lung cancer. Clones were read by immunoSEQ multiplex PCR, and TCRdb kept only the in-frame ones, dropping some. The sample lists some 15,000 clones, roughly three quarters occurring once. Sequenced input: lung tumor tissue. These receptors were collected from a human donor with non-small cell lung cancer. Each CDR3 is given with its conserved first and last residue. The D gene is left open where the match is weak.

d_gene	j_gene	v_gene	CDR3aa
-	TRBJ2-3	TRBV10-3	CATGAPLGGIDTDTQYF
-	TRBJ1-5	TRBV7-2	CASSLGVWPNQPQHF
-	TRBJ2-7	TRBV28	CASSLWGGEQYF
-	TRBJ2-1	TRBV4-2	CASHQGTTTYNEQFF
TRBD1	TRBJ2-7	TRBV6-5	CASSRTGVYEQYF
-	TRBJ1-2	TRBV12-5	CASGLGQNYGYTF
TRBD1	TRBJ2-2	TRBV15	CATSREDRDRGRVLNTGELFF
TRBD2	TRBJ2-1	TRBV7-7	CASSPYTRTSGGNEQFF
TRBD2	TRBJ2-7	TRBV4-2	CASSQAETSDSYEQYF
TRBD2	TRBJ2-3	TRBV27	CASSLAGGTDTQYF
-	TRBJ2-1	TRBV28	CASSPPPRVRSVGEQFF
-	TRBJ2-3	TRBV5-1	CASSLAIANTQYF
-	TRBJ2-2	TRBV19	CASIKAWETGELFF
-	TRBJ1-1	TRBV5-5	CASRTLRWGNTEAFF
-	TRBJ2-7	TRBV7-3	CASSEGPSASEQYF
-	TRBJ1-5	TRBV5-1	CASSLIGGGQPQHF
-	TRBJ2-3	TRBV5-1	CASSLAVGGRTDTQYF
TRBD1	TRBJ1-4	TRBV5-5	CASSFYRGQGDNEKLFF
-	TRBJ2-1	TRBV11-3	CASTRTAEMNEQFF
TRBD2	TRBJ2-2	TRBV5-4	CASSLGTSGGATGELFF
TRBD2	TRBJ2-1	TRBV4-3	CASSQEHREVSNEQFF
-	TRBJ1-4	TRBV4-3	CASSQDPGARATNEKLFF
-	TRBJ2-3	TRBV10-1	CASRHSSTDTQYF
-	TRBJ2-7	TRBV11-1	CASSLPGASVQYF
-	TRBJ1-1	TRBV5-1	CASSLEGASSTKGMNTEAFF
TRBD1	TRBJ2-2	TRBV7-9	CASFTGVTGELFF
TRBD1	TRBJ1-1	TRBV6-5	CASSYSRGMTEAFF
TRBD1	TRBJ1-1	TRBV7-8	CASSRNRGMNTEAFF
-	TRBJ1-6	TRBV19	CASSISLDSNNSPLHF
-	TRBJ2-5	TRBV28	CASSYLETQYF
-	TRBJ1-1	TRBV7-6	CASSLNAGGTEAFF
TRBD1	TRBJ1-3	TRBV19	CASSTGDGNTIYF
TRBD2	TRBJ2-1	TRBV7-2	CASSPGTSFDEQFF
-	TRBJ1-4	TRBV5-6	CASSLPGPNEKLFF
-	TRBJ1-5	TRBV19	CASSIRDSNQPQHF
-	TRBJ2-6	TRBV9	CASSVGTDSSGANVLTF
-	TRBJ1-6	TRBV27	CASSPLGHPNSPLHF
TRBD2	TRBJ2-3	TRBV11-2	CASSLGRGGPDTQYF
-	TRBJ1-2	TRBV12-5	CASGLVRGQGRNYGYTF
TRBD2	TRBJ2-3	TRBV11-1	CASSFGITTGGGDTQYF
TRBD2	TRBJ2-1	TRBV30	CAWTSGIYEQFF